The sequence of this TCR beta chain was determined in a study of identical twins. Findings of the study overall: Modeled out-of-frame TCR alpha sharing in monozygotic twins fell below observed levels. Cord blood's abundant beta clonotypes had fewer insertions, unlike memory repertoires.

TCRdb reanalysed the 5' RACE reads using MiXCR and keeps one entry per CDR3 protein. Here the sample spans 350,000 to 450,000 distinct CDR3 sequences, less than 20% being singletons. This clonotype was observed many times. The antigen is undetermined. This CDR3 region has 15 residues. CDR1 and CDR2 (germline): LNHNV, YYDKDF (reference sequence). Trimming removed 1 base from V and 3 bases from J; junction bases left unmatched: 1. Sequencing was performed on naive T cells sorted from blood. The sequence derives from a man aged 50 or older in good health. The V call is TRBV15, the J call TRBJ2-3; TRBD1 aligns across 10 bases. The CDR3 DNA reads TGTGCCACCAGCAGAGGACAGGGGGCTACAGATACGCAGTATTTT. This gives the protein CATSRGQGATDTQYF. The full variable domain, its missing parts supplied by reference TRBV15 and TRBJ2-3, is DAMVIQNPRYQVTQFGKPVTLSCSQTLNHNVMYWYQQKSSQAPKLLFHYYDKDFNNEADTPDNFQSRRPNTSFCFLDIRSPGLGDTAMYLCATSRGQGATDTQYFGPGTRLTVL.